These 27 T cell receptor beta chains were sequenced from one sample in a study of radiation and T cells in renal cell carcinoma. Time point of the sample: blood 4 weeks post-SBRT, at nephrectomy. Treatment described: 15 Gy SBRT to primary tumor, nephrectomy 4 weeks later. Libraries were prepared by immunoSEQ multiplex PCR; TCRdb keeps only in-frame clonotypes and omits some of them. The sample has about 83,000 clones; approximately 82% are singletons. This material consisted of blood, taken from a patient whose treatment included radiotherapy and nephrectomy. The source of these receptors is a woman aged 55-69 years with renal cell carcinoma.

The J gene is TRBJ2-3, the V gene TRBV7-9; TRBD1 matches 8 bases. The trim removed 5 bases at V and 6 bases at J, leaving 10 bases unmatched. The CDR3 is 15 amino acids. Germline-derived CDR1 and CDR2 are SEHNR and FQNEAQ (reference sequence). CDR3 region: CASSLGQAARDTQYF. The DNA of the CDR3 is TGTGCCAGCAGCCTGGGACAGGCCGCTCGGGATACGCAGTATTTT.

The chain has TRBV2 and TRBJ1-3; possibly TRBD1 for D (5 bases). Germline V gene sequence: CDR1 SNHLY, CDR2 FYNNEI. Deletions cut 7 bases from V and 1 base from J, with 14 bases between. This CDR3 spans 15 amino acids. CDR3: CASTERSGSGNTIYF. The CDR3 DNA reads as TGTGCCAGCACCGAACGTTCAGGGTCTGGAAACACCATATATTTT. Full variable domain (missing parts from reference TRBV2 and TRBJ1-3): EPEVTQTPSHQVTQMGQEVILRCVPISNHLYFYWYRQILGQKVEFLVSFYNNEISEKSEIFDDQFSVERPDGSNFTLKIRSTKLEDSAMYFCASTERSGSGNTIYFGEGSWLTVV.

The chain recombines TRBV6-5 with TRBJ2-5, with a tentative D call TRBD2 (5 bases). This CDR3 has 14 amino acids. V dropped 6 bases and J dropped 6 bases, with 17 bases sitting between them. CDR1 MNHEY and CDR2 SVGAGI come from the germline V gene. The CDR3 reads CASSTSGLQKTQYF. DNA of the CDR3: TGTGCCAGCAGCACGTCCGGACTGCAAAAGACCCAGTACTTC.

The CDR3: CASSSGGLYGYTF. In DNA form, the CDR3 reads TGTGCCAGCAGCTCGGGGGGGCTCTATGGCTACACCTTC. The chain joins TRBV11-2 to TRBJ1-2; D possibly corresponds to TRBD1 (6 bases). Trimming removed 4 bases from V and 4 bases from J, with 10 bases in between. The CDR3 sequence is 13 residues long. The germline gives CDR1 SGHAT, CDR2 FQNNGV.

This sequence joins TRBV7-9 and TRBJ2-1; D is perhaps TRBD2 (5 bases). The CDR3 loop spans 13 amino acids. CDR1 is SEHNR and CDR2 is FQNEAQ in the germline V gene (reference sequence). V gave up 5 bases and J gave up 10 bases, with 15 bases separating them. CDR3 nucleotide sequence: TGTGCCAGCAGCCGGGGAGTACTCGGCGAGCAGTTCTTC. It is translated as CASSRGVLGEQFF.

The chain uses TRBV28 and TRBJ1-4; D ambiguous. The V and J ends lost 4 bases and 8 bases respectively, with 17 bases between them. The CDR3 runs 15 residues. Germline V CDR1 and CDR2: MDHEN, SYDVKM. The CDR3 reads CASSSGSPEREKLFF. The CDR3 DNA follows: TGTGCCAGCAGTTCCGGGAGCCCGGAAAGGGAAAAACTGTTTTTT.

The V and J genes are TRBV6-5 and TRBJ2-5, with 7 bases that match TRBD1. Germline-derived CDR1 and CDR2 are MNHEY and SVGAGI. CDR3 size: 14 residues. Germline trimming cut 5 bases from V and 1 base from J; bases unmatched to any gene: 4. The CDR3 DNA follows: TGTGCCAGCAGTGTCCGGGACAGCCAAGAGACCCAGTACTTC. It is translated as CASSVRDSQETQYF.

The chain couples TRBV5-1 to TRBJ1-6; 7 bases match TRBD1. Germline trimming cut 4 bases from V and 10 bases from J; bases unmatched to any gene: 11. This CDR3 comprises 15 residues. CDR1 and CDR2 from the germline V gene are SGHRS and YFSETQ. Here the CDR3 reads CASSAGTVGGSPLHF. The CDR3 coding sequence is TGCGCCAGCAGCGCCGGGACAGTCGGCGGCTCACCCCTCCACTTT.

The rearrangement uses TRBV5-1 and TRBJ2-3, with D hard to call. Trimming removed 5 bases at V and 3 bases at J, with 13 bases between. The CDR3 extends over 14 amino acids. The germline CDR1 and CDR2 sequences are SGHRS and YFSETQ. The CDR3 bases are TGCGCCAGCAGGGGCGGAACCCCAACAGATACGCAGTATTTT. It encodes CASRGGTPTDTQYF.

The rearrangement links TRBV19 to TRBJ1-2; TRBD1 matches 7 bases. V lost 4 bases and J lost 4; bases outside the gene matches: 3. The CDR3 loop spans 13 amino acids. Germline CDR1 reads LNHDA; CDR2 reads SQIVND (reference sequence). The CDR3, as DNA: TGTGCCAGTAGTAGGGGGGACAGCTATGGCTACACCTTC. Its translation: CASSRGDSYGYTF.

The CDR3 bases are TGTGCCAGCAGAAGCCGGGACCGCGACGAGCAGTACTTC. Amino acid sequence: CASRSRDRDEQYF. This sequence joins TRBV6-5 and TRBJ2-7; D is possibly TRBD1 or TRBD2 (5 bases each). V was trimmed by 6 bases and J by 5 bases, leaving 14 bases between them. Per the germline V gene, CDR1 is MNHEY and CDR2 is SVGAGI. This CDR3 is built from 13 residues.

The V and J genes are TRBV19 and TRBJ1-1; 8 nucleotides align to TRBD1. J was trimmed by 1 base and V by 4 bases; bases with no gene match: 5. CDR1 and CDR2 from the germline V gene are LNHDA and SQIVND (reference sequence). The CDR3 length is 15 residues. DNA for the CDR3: TGTGCCAGTAGTACGGACAGGGTGGAGAACACTGAAGCTTTCTTT. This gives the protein CASSTDRVENTEAFF.

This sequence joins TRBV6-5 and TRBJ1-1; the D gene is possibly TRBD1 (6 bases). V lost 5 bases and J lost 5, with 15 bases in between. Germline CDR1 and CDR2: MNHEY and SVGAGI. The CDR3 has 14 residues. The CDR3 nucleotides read TGTGCCAGCAGTCCGAGCAACAGGGAAACTGAAGCTTTCTTT. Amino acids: CASSPSNRETEAFF.

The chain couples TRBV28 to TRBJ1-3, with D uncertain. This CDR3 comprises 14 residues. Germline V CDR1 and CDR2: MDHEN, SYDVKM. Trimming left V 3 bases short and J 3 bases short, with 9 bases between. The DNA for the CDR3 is TGTGCCAGCAGTTTTAGAGGGATTGGAAACACCATATATTTT. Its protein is CASSFRGIGNTIYF.

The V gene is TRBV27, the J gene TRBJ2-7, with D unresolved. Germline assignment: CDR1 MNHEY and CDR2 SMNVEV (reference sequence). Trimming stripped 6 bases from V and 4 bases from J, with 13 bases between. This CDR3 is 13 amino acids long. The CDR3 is CASSPTGFYEQYF. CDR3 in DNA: TGTGCCAGCAGCCCTACTGGATTTTACGAGCAGTACTTC.

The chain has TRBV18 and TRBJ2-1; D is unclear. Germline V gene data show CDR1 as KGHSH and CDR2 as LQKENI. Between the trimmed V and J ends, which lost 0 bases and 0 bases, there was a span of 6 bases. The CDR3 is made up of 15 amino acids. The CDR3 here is CASSPPVSSYNEQFF. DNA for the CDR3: TGTGCCAGCTCACCACCGGTGAGCTCCTACAATGAGCAGTTCTTC.

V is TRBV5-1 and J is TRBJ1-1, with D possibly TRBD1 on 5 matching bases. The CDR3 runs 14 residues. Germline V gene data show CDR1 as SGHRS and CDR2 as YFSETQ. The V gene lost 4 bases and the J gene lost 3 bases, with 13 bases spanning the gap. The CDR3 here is CASSPEAGHTEAFF. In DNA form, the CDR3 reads TGCGCCAGCAGCCCCGAGGCGGGGCACACTGAAGCTTTCTTT.

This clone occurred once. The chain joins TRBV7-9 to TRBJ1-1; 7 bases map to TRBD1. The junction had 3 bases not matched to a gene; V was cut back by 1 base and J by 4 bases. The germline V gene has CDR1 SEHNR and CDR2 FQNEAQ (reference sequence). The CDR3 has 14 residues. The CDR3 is CASSLEPGGTEAFF. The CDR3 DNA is TGTGCCAGCAGCTTAGAACCAGGGGGCACTGAAGCTTTCTTT.

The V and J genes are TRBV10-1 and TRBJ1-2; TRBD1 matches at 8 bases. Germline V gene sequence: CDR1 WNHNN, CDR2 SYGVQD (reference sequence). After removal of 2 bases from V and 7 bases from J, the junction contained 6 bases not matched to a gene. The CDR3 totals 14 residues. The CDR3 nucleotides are TGCGCCAGCAGTGAGACCCGACAGGGGTCTGGCTACACCTTC. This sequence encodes CASSETRQGSGYTF.

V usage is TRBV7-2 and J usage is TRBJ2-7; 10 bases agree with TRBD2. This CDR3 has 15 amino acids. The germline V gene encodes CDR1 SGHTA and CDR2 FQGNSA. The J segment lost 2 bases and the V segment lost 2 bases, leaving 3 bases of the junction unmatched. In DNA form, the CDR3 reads TGTGCCAGCAGCTTAACTAGCGGGACCGCCTACGAGCAGTACTTC. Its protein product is CASSLTSGTAYEQYF.

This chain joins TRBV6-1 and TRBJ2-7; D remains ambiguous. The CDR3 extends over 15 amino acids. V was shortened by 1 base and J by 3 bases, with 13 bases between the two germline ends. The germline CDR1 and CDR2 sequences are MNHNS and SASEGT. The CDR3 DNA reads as TGTGCCAGCAGTGAAGTCAAACAAATTTTCTACGAGCAGTACTTC. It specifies CASSEVKQIFYEQYF.

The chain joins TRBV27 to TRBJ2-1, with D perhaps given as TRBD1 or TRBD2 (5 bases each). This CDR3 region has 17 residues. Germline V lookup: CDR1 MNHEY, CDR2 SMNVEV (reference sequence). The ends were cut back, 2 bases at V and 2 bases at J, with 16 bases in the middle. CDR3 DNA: TGTGCCAGCAGTTTAGAGGGGCTAGCCATGACCTACAATGAGCAGTTCTTC. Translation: CASSLEGLAMTYNEQFF.

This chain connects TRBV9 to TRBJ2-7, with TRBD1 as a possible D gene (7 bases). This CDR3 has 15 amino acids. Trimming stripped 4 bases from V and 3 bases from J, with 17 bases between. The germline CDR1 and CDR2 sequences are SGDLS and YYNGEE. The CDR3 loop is CASSPGTAGGYEQYF. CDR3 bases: TGTGCCAGCAGCCCAGGGACAGCCGGGGGCTACGAGCAGTACTTC.

The CDR3 DNA reads as TGCGCCAGCAGCATCGGGACAGGTTCGGGAAATGAAGCTTTCTTT. Encoded protein: CASSIGTGSGNEAFF. The rearrangement uses TRBV5-1 and TRBJ1-1, with 8 positions matching TRBD1. V lost 4 bases to trimming and J lost 7 bases; unmatched junction nucleotides: 12. The CDR3 totals 15 residues. The germline V gene has CDR1 SGHRS and CDR2 YFSETQ.

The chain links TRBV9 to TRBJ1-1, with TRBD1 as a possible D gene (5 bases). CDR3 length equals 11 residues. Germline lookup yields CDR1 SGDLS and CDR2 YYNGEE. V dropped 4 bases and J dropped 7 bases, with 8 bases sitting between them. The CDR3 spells CASSPGGEAFF. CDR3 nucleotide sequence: TGTGCCAGCAGCCCCGGGGGTGAAGCTTTCTTT.

Written as DNA, the CDR3 is TGTGCCTGGAGTGTACAGGCTACTGGCTACACCTTC. As protein: CAWSVQATGYTF. The V call is TRBV30, the J call TRBJ1-2; tentative D call: TRBD1 (5 bases). The CDR3 extends over 12 amino acids. In germline, CDR1 is GTSNPN, CDR2 SVGIG (reference sequence). V lost 0 bases, J lost 7 bases, and 9 bases lay in between.

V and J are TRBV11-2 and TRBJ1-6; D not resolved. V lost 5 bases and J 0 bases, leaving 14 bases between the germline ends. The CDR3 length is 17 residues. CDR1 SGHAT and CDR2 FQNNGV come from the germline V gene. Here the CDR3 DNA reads TGTGCCAGCAGCCCGAATACGGGGAGCTCCTATAATTCACCCCTCCACTTT. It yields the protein CASSPNTGSSYNSPLHF.